A single sample gave rise to the 29 T cell receptor beta chains below, sequenced in a study of blood T cell repertoires in COVID-19. The data were produced by immunoSEQ multiplex PCR, yet TCRdb's version contains in-frame clones alone and is incomplete. The table lists about 440,000 clones, 90% of them singletons. The sample was PBMCs or T cells enriched from blood (not recorded which). The origin of the receptors is a young man who had recovered from COVID-19.

This sequence joins TRBV18 and TRBJ2-7; weak D call: TRBD2 (7 bases). Germline V CDR1 and CDR2: KGHSH, LQKENI. Deletions cut 1 base from V and 5 bases from J, with 12 bases between. The CDR3 is 14 amino acids. Written as DNA, the CDR3 is TGTGCCAGCTCACCACTTAGGGGGGGTAACGAGCAGTACTTC. Translating it yields CASSPLRGGNEQYF.

The chain recombines TRBV18 with TRBJ2-1; 10 nucleotides align to TRBD2. The germline V gene encodes CDR1 KGHSH and CDR2 LQKENI. With 2 bases clipped from V and 6 bases from J, the junction kept 4 bases outside the gene matches. This CDR3 has 15 residues. The DNA of the CDR3 is TGTGCCAGCTCACCAGGGCTAGCGGGGGCCAATGAGCAGTTCTTC. As protein: CASSPGLAGANEQFF. The full variable domain, in which reference TRBV18 and TRBJ2-1 provide the parts outside the CDR3, is NAGVMQNPRHLVRRRGQEARLRCSPMKGHSHVYWYRQLPEEGLKFMVYLQKENIIDESGMPKERFSAEFPKEGPSILRIQQVVRGDSAAYFCASSPGLAGANEQFFGPGTRLTVL.

The chain combines TRBV3-1 (or the pseudogene TRBV3-2) with TRBJ2-5, with D possibly TRBD2 on 5 matching bases. V lost 3 bases and J 5 bases, leaving 16 bases between the germline ends. The CDR3 extends over 15 amino acids. The germline CDR1 and CDR2 sequences are LGHDT and YNNKEL (reference sequence). CDR3 residues: CASSHHQRSWETQYF. The CDR3 region has the DNA TGTGCCAGCAGCCATCACCAGCGGTCCTGGGAGACCCAGTACTTC.

This sequence joins TRBV5-1 and TRBJ1-6, with D perhaps matching TRBD1 (6 bases). Germline V CDR1 and CDR2: SGHRS, YFSETQ. V was clipped by 0 bases and J by 2 bases, with 15 bases between them. The CDR3 runs 18 residues. The CDR3 loop reads CASSLDRQARAYNSPLHF. CDR3 nucleotides: TGCGCCAGCAGCTTGGATCGACAGGCCCGAGCCTATAATTCACCCCTCCACTTT.

This clone has a single count. J is TRBJ1-2 and V is TRBV3-1 (or the pseudogene TRBV3-2), with D perhaps TRBD1 (5 bases). V was shortened by 5 bases and J by 7 bases, with 11 bases between the two germline ends. Germline CDR1 and CDR2: LGHDT and YNNKEL (reference sequence). This CDR3 comprises 12 residues. The CDR3 bases are TGTGCCAGCAGCGGGGGGGAGTTTGGCTACACCTTC. Protein: CASSGGEFGYTF.

V is TRBV7-9 and J is TRBJ1-5; 10 bases line up with TRBD1. There are 17 residues in the CDR3. V lost 5 bases and J lost 3; bases outside the gene matches: 10. The germline CDR1 and CDR2 sequences are SEHNR and FQNEAQ (reference sequence). CDR3 in DNA: TGTGCCAGCAGCCCGGGGACAGGGGCTTTTATCAATCAGCCCCAGCATTTT. Amino acids: CASSPGTGAFINQPQHF.

V usage is TRBV2 and J usage is TRBJ2-7; 9 positions match TRBD2. The CDR3 is made up of 16 amino acids. The V segment lost 1 base and the J segment 3 bases; nucleotides outside the gene matches: 7. Germline lookup yields CDR1 SNHLY and CDR2 FYNNEI. CDR3 in DNA: TGTGCCAGCAGTGAAGGTTGGCGGGGGGGCCACTACGAGCAGTACTTC. Translation gives CASSEGWRGGHYEQYF.

The rearrangement uses TRBV30 and TRBJ1-1; 7 nucleotides agree with TRBD1. The CDR3 is 14 amino acids. V lost 0 bases to trimming and J lost 4 bases; unmatched junction nucleotides: 5. Germline V gene lookup returns CDR1 GTSNPN and CDR2 SVGIG (reference sequence). The CDR3: CAWSVQAGGTEAFF. CDR3 nucleotide sequence: TGTGCCTGGAGTGTACAGGCAGGGGGCACTGAAGCTTTCTTT.

J is TRBJ1-1 and V is TRBV9; 9 nucleotides line up with TRBD1. Germline V CDR1 and CDR2: SGDLS, YYNGEE. The CDR3 spans 15 residues. Trimming took 3 bases from V and 3 from J; bases not matched to a gene: 6. The CDR3 protein is CASSEGQGQDTEAFF. CDR3 nucleotide sequence: TGTGCCAGCAGCGAGGGACAGGGTCAAGACACTGAAGCTTTCTTT.

The CDR3 region is CASSLSGGNGEKLFF. DNA for the CDR3: TGCGCCAGCAGCTTGTCAGGGGGGAATGGTGAAAAACTGTTTTTT. The rearrangement links TRBV5-1 to TRBJ1-4; TRBD1 aligns across 7 bases. V lost 1 base and J lost 7; bases outside the gene matches: 7. This CDR3 has 15 amino acids. CDR1 and CDR2 from the germline V gene are SGHRS and YFSETQ.

V and J are TRBV29-1 and TRBJ1-1; D perhaps matches TRBD1 (6 bases). V lost 1 base and J 4 bases, leaving 13 bases between the germline ends. The CDR3 runs to 14 residues. The V gene's germline CDR1 is SQVTM and CDR2 ANQGSEA. Written as DNA, the CDR3 is TGCAGCGTTGAAGTTCCTTCAGGGGTCACTGAAGCTTTCTTT. This sequence encodes CSVEVPSGVTEAFF.

The chain recombines TRBV18 with TRBJ1-4; TRBD1 is a possible D gene (5 bases). Germline-derived CDR1 and CDR2 are KGHSH and LQKENI. V dropped 0 bases and J dropped 8 bases, with 13 bases sitting between them. The CDR3 length is 15 residues. The CDR3 sequence is CASSPPGRQGEKLFF. CDR3 bases: TGTGCCAGCTCACCACCCGGTCGGCAGGGAGAAAAACTGTTTTTT.

V gene TRBV2 combines with J gene TRBJ1-1; TRBD1 is a possible D gene (5 bases). This CDR3 is built from 12 residues. V was trimmed by 11 bases and J by 5 bases, leaving 15 bases between them. Germline loops: CDR1 SNHLY, CDR2 FYNNEI. The CDR3 region is CAGGLGRTEAFF. CDR3 nucleotide sequence: TGTGCCGGGGGATTGGGGAGGACTGAAGCTTTCTTT.

This clone has a single count. V usage is TRBV27 and J usage is TRBJ1-5; D may be TRBD1 (5 bases). V was clipped by 2 bases and J by 7 bases, with 12 bases between them. The CDR3 runs 14 residues. The germline V gene has CDR1 MNHEY and CDR2 SMNVEV (reference sequence). The CDR3 loop is CASSLRGMGQPQHF. CDR3 bases: TGTGCCAGCAGTTTAAGGGGAATGGGGCAGCCCCAGCATTTT.

This chain connects TRBV6-5 to TRBJ1-2; D perhaps matches TRBD1 (6 bases). Germline V CDR1 and CDR2: MNHEY, SVGAGI. V lost 6 bases to trimming and J lost 2 bases, with 16 bases between them. The CDR3 is 15 residues long. CDR3 region: CASRAYREFNYGYTF. CDR3 DNA sequence: TGTGCCAGCAGGGCGTACAGGGAGTTCAACTATGGCTACACCTTC.

The chain links TRBV3-1 (or the pseudogene TRBV3-2) to TRBJ1-5, with TRBD1 identical over 7 bases. V trimming: 5 bases; J trimming: 6 bases; junction bases outside the gene matches: 7. Per the germline V gene, CDR1 is LGHDT and CDR2 is YNNKEL (reference sequence). This CDR3 region has 14 residues. CDR3 in DNA: TGTGCCAGCAGCTCGAGACAGGGAGGTCAGCCCCAGCATTTT. It specifies CASSSRQGGQPQHF.

V and J are TRBV6-1 and TRBJ1-2; D perhaps matches TRBD1 (6 bases). The V end lost 0 bases, the J end lost 0 bases, and 11 bases lay between the germline ends. Germline values: CDR1 MNHNS, CDR2 SASEGT. The CDR3 has 16 residues. CDR3 sequence: CASSEALDSPNYGYTF. The CDR3 coding sequence is TGTGCCAGCAGTGAAGCGCTGGACAGCCCTAACTATGGCTACACCTTC.

The chain joins TRBV6-1 to TRBJ2-7, with 9 bases fitting TRBD2. The V gene's germline CDR1 is MNHNS and CDR2 SASEGT. The CDR3 totals 13 residues. The ends lost 3 bases at V and 13 bases at J; junction bases unmatched: 10. The CDR3 loop reads CASSESRLAGLYF. The CDR3, as DNA: TGTGCCAGCAGTGAGAGCAGGCTAGCGGGGTTATACTTC.

This clone was seen once. In nucleotides, the CDR3 is TGTGCCAGCAGCCTGGGGGAGGGCACCGGGGAGCTGTTTTTT. It is translated as CASSLGEGTGELFF. J is TRBJ2-2 and V is TRBV7-9; 7 nucleotides line up with TRBD2. Germline V gives CDR1 SEHNR, CDR2 FQNEAQ (reference sequence). The V segment lost 5 bases and the J segment 4 bases; nucleotides outside the gene matches: 4. This CDR3 has 14 residues.

The chain employs TRBV2 and TRBJ2-7; 9 positions match TRBD2. CDR1 is SNHLY, CDR2 FYNNEI, per germline. The CDR3 spans 14 residues. V lost 6 bases, J lost 1 base, and 4 bases stayed unmatched. CDR3 protein: CASRTTSGSYEQYF. The CDR3 DNA follows: TGTGCCAGCAGGACGACTAGCGGATCCTACGAGCAGTACTTC.

The chain is built from TRBV4-1 and TRBJ1-3, with D possibly being TRBD1 (6 bases). Trimming stripped 4 bases from V and 0 bases from J, with 16 bases between. CDR3 size: 17 residues. CDR1 MGHRA and CDR2 YSYEKL come from the germline V gene. CDR3 coding DNA: TGCGCCAGCAGCCGCGTACAGGGACGAGTCTCTGGAAACACCATATATTTT. This codes for CASSRVQGRVSGNTIYF.

The chain joins TRBV10-2 to TRBJ2-3; a weak D match, TRBD2 (5 bases). The length of the CDR3 is 14 residues. The V end was cut by 0 bases, the J end by 4 bases, with 8 bases between. CDR1 is WSHSY, CDR2 SAAADI, per germline. CDR3 sequence: CASSESPAADTQYF. CDR3 bases: TGCGCCAGCAGTGAGTCCCCAGCGGCAGATACGCAGTATTTT.

The chain recombines TRBV10-3 with TRBJ1-3, with TRBD1 matching over 8 bases. The CDR3 extends over 13 amino acids. V dropped 6 bases and J dropped 2; count of bases not matched to a gene: 0. Germline V lookup: CDR1 ENHRY, CDR2 SYGVKD. The CDR3 region has the DNA TGTGCCATCAGGGACAGGGCTGGAAACACCATATATTTT. This codes for CAIRDRAGNTIYF.

V is TRBV19 and J is TRBJ1-5; a weak D match, TRBD1 (6 bases). This CDR3 is 16 amino acids long. V was shortened by 0 bases and J by 4 bases, with 13 bases between the two germline ends. Germline CDR1 is LNHDA and CDR2 is SQIVND (reference sequence). In nucleotides, the CDR3 is TGTGCCAGTAGTATAGATGCCGGGACACGTAATCAGCCCCAGCATTTT. This codes for CASSIDAGTRNQPQHF.

The rearrangement joins TRBV30 to TRBJ2-2, with 7 bases fitting TRBD1. Unmatched junction bases numbered 4, after V lost 2 bases and J lost 7 bases. There are 13 residues in the CDR3. The germline V gene has CDR1 GTSNPN and CDR2 SVGIG (reference sequence). DNA for the CDR3: TGTGCCTGGAGTACACAGGGGTACGGGGAGCTGTTTTTT. Translating it yields CAWSTQGYGELFF.

This rearrangement joins TRBV28 to TRBJ1-5; D is possibly TRBD1 (5 bases). Germline V gene lookup returns CDR1 MDHEN and CDR2 SYDVKM. V was pared by 4 bases and J by 0 bases, with 10 bases between. The CDR3 covers 15 residues. Written as DNA, the CDR3 is TGTGCCAGCAGTTGGGGGGGATATAGCAATCAGCCCCAGCATTTT. It yields the protein CASSWGGYSNQPQHF.

On this clone: This same CDR3 is encoded by further DNA sequences in the sample. The J gene is TRBJ1-1, the V gene TRBV7-3; D possibly corresponds to TRBD1 (5 bases). Trimming pared 3 bases from V and 2 bases from J, leaving 10 bases between. Germline CDR1 is SGHTA and CDR2 is FQGTGA. The CDR3 extends over 14 amino acids. CDR3 DNA sequence: TGTGCCAGCAGCTTGGGGCAGACCAACACTGAAGCTTTCTTT. This translates into CASSLGQTNTEAFF.

This clone has a handful of counts. The V and J genes are TRBV2 and TRBJ1-1; D is ambiguous. The germline CDR1 and CDR2 sequences are SNHLY and FYNNEI. The CDR3 totals 13 residues. V lost 6 bases and J lost 1, with 9 bases in between. CDR3 bases: TGTGCCAGCAGCAACCCAGGGAACACTGAAGCTTTCTTT. Its translation: CASSNPGNTEAFF.

V is TRBV12-3 or TRBV12-4 and J is TRBJ1-5; D call uncertain. The CDR3 extends over 12 amino acids. Trimming took off 5 bases at V and 6 bases at J, with 8 bases between the two ends. The chain's CDR3 is CASSNRVQPQHF. The CDR3 nucleotides are TGTGCCAGCAGTAACCGCGTTCAGCCCCAGCATTTT.